The entry below gives a single T cell receptor beta chain sequence along with its context. Its specificity is unknown. Between the trimmed V and J ends, which lost 6 bases and 5 bases, there was a span of 13 bases. The CDR3 has 13 residues. Germline assignment: CDR1 SGHTA and CDR2 FQGTGA. With a J-beta primer mix and a sample-barcoded 5' primer, a second PCR ran about 7 to 11 cycles. TCRdb recomputed calls from the 5' RACE reads with MiXCR, one row per CDR3 protein. The sample lists some 560,000 distinct CDR3 sequences; about 26% were seen once. Per sample, at least 5.5 micrograms of total RNA were extracted. The data were obtained in a study of blood T cells in healthy people across ages. Whole-study results and caveats: Expanded clonotype shifts may have been confounded, as the donors had an unknown CMV status.

Another study also made use of these data, one on T cells of mothers and their children.

The chain uses TRBV7-3 and TRBJ1-2; D is perhaps TRBD1 (6 bases). The sequencing input was blood. The TCR originated in a boy aged 2 to 9 in good health. CDR3 coding DNA: TGTGCCAGCAGTTCCCTGGACAGATATGGCTACACCTTC. This gives the protein CASSSLDRYGYTF. The full variable domain, in which reference TRBV7-3 and TRBJ1-2 provide the parts outside the CDR3, is GAGVSQTPSNKVTEKGKYVELRCDPISGHTALYWYRQSLGQGPEFLIYFQGTGAADDSGLPNDRFFAVRPEGSVSTLKIQRTERGDSAVYLCASSSLDRYGYTFGSGTRLTVV.